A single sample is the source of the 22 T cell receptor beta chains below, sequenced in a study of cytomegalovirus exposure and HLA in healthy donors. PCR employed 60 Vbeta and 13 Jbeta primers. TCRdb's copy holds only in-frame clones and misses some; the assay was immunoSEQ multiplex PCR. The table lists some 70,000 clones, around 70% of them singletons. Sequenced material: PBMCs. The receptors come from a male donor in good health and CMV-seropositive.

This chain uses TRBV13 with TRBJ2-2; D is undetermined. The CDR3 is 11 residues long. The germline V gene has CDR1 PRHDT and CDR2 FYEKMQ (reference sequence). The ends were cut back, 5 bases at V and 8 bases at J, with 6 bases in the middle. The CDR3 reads CASSKRGELFF. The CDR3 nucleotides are TGTGCCAGCAGCAAACGGGGGGAGCTGTTTTTT.

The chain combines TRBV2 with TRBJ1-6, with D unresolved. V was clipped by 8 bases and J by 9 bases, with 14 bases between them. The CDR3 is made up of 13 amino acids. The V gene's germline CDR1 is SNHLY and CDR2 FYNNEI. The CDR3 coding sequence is TGTGCCAGCGGAGGGTTCGGCGGTTCACCCCTCCACTTT. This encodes CASGGFGGSPLHF.

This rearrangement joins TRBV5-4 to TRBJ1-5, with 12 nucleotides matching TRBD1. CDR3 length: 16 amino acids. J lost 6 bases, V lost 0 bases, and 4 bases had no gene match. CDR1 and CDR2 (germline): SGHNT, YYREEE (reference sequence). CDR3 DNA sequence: TGTGCCAGCAGCTTGGGGGGGACAGGGGGCGGTCAGCCCCAGCATTTT. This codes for CASSLGGTGGGQPQHF.

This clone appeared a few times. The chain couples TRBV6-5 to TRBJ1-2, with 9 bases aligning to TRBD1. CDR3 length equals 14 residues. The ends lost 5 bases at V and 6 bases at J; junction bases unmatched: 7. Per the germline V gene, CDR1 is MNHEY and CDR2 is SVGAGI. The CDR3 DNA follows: TGTGCCAGCAGTGTGCGTACAGGGGGCGATGGCTACACCTTC. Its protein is CASSVRTGGDGYTF.

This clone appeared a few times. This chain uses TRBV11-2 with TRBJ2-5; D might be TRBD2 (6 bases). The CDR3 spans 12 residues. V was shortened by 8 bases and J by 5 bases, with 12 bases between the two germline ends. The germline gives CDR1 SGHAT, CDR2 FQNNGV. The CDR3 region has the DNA TGTGCCAGCGGGGGGTTGGGGGAGACCCAGTACTTC. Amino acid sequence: CASGGLGETQYF.

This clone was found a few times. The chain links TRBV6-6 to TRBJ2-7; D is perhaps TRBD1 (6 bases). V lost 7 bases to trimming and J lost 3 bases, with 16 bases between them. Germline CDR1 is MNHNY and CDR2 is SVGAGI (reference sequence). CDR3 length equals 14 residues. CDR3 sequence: CASNPQGAHYEQYF. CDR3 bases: TGTGCCAGCAATCCACAGGGAGCCCACTACGAGCAGTACTTC.

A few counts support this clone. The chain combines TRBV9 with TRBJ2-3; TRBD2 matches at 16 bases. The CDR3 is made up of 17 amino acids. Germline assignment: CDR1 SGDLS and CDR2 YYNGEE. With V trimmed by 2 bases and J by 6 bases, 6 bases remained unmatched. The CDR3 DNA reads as TGTGCCAGCAGCGTCGGGACTAGCGGGGGGGCTCGGGATACGCAGTATTTT. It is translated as CASSVGTSGGARDTQYF.

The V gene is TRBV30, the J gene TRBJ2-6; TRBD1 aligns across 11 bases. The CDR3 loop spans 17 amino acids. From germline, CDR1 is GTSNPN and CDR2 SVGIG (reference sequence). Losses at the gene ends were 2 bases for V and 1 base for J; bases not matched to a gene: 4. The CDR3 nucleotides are TGTGCCTGGAGTCCCGGACAGGGGGCTTCTGGGGCCAACGTCCTGACTTTC. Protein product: CAWSPGQGASGANVLTF. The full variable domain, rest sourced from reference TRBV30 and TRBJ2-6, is SQTIHQWPATLVQPVGSPLSLECTVEGTSNPNLYWYRQAAGRGLQLLFYSVGIGQISSEVPQNLSASRPQDRQFILSSKKLLLSDSGFYLCAWSPGQGASGANVLTFGAGSRLTVL.

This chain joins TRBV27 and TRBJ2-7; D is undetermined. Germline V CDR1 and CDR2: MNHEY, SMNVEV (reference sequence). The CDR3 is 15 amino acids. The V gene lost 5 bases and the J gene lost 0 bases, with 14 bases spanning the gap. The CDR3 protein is CASSPLHRISYEQYF. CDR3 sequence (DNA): TGTGCCAGCAGTCCCTTACACCGAATCTCCTACGAGCAGTACTTC.

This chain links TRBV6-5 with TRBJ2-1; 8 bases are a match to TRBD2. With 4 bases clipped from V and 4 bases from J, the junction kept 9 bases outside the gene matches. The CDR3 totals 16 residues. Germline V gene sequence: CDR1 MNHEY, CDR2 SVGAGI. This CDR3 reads CASSSPGTSIYNEQFF. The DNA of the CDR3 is TGTGCCAGCAGTTCGCCCGGGACTAGTATTTACAATGAGCAGTTCTTC.

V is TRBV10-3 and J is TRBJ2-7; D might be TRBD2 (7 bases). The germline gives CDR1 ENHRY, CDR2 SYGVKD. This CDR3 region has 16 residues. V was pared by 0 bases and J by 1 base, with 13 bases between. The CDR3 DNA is TGTGCCATCAGTGAGTCGCGGGGGCCTTTATCCTACGAGCAGTACTTC. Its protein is CAISESRGPLSYEQYF.

CDR3 nucleotide sequence: TGCAGCGTTGATTCCCCGGGAGGTTTCTCCTACAATGAGCAGTTCTTC. Protein product: CSVDSPGGFSYNEQFF. The chain recombines TRBV29-1 with TRBJ2-1; TRBD2 matches 7 bases. The J segment lost 0 bases and the V segment lost 3 bases, leaving 8 bases of the junction unmatched. The CDR3 is made up of 16 amino acids. Germline CDR1 SQVTM, CDR2 ANQGSEA.

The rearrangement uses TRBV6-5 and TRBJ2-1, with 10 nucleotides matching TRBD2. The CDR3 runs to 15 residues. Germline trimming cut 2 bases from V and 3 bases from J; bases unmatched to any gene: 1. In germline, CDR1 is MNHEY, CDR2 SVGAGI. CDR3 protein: CASSYTSGDYNEQFF. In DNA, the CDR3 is TGTGCCAGCAGTTACACTAGCGGGGACTACAATGAGCAGTTCTTC.

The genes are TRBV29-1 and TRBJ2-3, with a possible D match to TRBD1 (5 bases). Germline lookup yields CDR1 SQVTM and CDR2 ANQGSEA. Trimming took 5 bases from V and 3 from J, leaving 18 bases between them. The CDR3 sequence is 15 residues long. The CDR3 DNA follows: TGCAGCGTTACGTCAGGGTGGTTTGGGACAGATACGCAGTATTTT. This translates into CSVTSGWFGTDTQYF.

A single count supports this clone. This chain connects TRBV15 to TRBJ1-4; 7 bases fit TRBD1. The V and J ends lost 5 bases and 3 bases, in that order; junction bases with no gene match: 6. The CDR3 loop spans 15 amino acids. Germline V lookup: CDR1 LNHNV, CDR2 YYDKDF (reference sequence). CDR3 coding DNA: TGTGCCACCAGCCCTCGGACAGGCCCTAATGAAAAACTGTTTTTT. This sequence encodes CATSPRTGPNEKLFF.

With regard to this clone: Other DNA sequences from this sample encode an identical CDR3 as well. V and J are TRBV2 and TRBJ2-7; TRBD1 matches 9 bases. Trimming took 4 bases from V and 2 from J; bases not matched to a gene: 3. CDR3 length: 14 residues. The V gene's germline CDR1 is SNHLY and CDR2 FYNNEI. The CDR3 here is CASSVDRGAYEQYF. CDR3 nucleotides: TGTGCCAGCAGTGTGGACAGGGGAGCCTACGAGCAGTACTTC.

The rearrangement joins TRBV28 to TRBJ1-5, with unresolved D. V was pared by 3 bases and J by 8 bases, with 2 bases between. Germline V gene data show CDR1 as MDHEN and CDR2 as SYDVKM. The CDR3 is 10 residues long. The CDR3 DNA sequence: TGTGCCAGCAGTTTTAAGCCCCAGCATTTT. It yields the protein CASSFKPQHF. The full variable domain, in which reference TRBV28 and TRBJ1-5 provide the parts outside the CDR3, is DVKVTQSSRYLVKRTGEKVFLECVQDMDHENMFWYRQDPGLGLRLIYFSYDVKMKEKGDIPEGYSVSREKKERFSLILESASTNQTSMYLCASSFKPQHFGDGTRLSIL.

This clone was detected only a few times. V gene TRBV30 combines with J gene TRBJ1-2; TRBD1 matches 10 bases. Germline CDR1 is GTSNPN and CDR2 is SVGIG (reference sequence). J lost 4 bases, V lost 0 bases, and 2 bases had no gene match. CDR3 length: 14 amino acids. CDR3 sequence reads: CAWSVTGGVYGYTF. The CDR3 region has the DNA TGTGCCTGGAGTGTGACAGGGGGCGTCTATGGCTACACCTTC.

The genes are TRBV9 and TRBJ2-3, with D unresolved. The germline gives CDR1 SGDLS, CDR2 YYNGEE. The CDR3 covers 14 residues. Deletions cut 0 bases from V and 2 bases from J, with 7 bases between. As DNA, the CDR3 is TGTGCCAGCAGCGTAGAAAGCTTCACAGATACGCAGTATTTT. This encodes CASSVESFTDTQYF.

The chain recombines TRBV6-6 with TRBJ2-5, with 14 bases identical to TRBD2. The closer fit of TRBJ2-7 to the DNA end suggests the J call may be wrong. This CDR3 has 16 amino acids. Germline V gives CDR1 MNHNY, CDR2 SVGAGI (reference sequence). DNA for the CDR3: TGTGCCAGCAGCGCCGGGACTAGCGGGAGTAAGAACGAGCAGTACTTC. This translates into CASSAGTSGSKNEQYF.

CDR3 amino acids: CASSTGTGRRNEQFF. CDR3 DNA sequence: TGTGCCAGCAGCACCGGGACTGGGAGAAGAAATGAGCAGTTCTTC. The chain recombines TRBV6-5 with TRBJ2-1; the D gene is possibly TRBD2 (6 bases). V was clipped by 6 bases and J by 7 bases, with 19 bases between them. This CDR3 contains 15 residues. The germline V gene has CDR1 MNHEY and CDR2 SVGAGI.

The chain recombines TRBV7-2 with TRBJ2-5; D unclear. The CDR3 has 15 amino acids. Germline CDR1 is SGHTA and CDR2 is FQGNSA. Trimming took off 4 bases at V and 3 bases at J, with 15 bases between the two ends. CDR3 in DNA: TGTGCCAGCAGCTCCAAAACCACAGACAAAGAGACCCAGTACTTC. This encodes CASSSKTTDKETQYF.